The TCR beta chain described here comes from a study of blood T cell repertoires in COVID-19. In the study overall: The United States, Italy and Spain supplied acute and convalescent COVID-19 samples. The analysed material was cDNA or gDNA that came from T cells, B-cell-depleted T cells, or PBMCs.

In the authors' workflow: Reference gene primer amplification in the assay estimated nucleated cell counts. TCRdb's copy holds only in-frame clones and misses some; the assay was immunoSEQ multiplex PCR. V and J calls plus clone size are reproduced from that table; the DNA served to infer D and trimming. The sample lists about 190,000 clones, around nine tenths occurring once. The specimen was peripheral blood. The origin of this receptor is a young man with acute or convalescent COVID-19.

The CDR3 DNA reads TGTGCCAGCAGCCAAGGGACTAGCGGGGGGGCCTCAGATACGCAGTATTTT. The encoded protein is CASSQGTSGGASDTQYF. J is TRBJ2-3 and V is TRBV7-3; 16 positions match TRBD2. The CDR3 has 17 residues. The trim removed 5 bases at V and 4 bases at J, leaving 6 bases unmatched. In germline, CDR1 is SGHTA, CDR2 FQGTGA.